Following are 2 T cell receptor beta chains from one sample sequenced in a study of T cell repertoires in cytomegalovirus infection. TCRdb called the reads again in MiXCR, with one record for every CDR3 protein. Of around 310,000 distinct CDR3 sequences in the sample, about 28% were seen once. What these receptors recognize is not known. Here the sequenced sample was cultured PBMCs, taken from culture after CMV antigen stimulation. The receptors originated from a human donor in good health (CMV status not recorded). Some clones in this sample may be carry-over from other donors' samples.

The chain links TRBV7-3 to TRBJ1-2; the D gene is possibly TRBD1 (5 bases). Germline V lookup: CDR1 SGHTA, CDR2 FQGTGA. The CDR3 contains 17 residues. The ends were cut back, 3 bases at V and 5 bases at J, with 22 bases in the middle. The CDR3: CASSLRGGGEGYYGYTF. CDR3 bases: TGTGCCAGCAGCTTGCGGGGGGGGGGAGAGGGTTATTATGGCTACACCTTC.

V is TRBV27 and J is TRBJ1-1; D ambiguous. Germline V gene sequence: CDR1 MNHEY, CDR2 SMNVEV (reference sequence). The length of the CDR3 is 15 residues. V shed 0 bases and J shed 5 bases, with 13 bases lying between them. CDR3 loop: CASSLSRVGNTEAFF. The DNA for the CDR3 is TGTGCCAGCAGTTTATCCCGGGTGGGGAATACTGAAGCTTTCTTT.